The rows below give T cell receptor beta chains drawn from one sample of a study of blood T cell repertoires in COVID-19. The method was immunoSEQ multiplex PCR; TCRdb's version includes in-frame clones alone and lacks a portion of them. The sample has more than 300,000 clones, 87% seen once. The sequencing sample was made of PBMCs or T cells enriched from blood (not recorded which). The receptors were gathered from a woman aged 25 to 45 who had recovered from COVID-19. Each CDR3 is given with its conserved first and last residue. The order of the fields is D gene, V gene, clone size, J gene, CDR3 protein, CDR3 DNA. D genes are given only for firm matches. The size field is filled for only some rows; it gives once, few, many or a size class.

D gene: TRBD1
V gene: TRBV2
clone size: -
J gene: TRBJ1-6
CDR3 protein: CASSAGTGNSPLHF
CDR3 DNA: TGTGCCAGCAGTGCCGGGACAGGGAATTCACCCCTCCACTTT

D gene: TRBD1
V gene: TRBV19
clone size: -
J gene: TRBJ2-7
CDR3 protein: CASSIGGQGPREQYF
CDR3 DNA: TGTGCCAGTAGTATAGGGGGACAGGGGCCGCGCGAGCAGTACTTC

D gene: -
V gene: TRBV5-1
clone size: -
J gene: TRBJ2-2
CDR3 protein: CASSLAGTNTGELFF
CDR3 DNA: TGCGCCAGCAGCTTGGCGGGAACGAACACCGGGGAGCTGTTTTTT

D gene: -
V gene: TRBV7-9
clone size: -
J gene: TRBJ1-5
CDR3 protein: CASQILGQPQHF
CDR3 DNA: TGTGCCAGCCAAATCCTGGGCCAGCCCCAGCATTTT

D gene: TRBD1
V gene: TRBV7-2
clone size: once
J gene: TRBJ1-6
CDR3 protein: CASSRFGQGLNSPLHF
CDR3 DNA: TGTGCCAGCAGCCGTTTCGGACAGGGCCTTAATTCACCCCTCCACTTT

D gene: -
V gene: TRBV14
clone size: few
J gene: TRBJ1-2
CDR3 protein: CASSQIGGLWDGYTF
CDR3 DNA: TGTGCCAGCAGCCAAATCGGGGGGCTCTGGGATGGCTACACCTTC

D gene: -
V gene: TRBV10-3
clone size: -
J gene: TRBJ1-1
CDR3 protein: CAISEVTYTEAFF
CDR3 DNA: TGTGCCATCAGTGAGGTCACATACACTGAAGCTTTCTTT

D gene: -
V gene: TRBV2
clone size: -
J gene: TRBJ1-1
CDR3 protein: CASSVGPSHTEAFF
CDR3 DNA: TGTGCCAGCAGTGTGGGGCCGTCCCACACTGAAGCTTTCTTT

D gene: -
V gene: TRBV19
clone size: -
J gene: TRBJ1-2
CDR3 protein: CASSTRQFSNYGYTF
CDR3 DNA: TGTGCCAGTAGTACACGACAGTTTTCTAACTATGGCTACACCTTC

D gene: TRBD2
V gene: TRBV13
clone size: -
J gene: TRBJ2-1
CDR3 protein: CASSLPSSGGGNEQFF
CDR3 DNA: TGTGCCAGCAGCTTACCCTCCAGCGGGGGAGGTAATGAGCAGTTCTTC

D gene: TRBD1
V gene: TRBV9
clone size: -
J gene: TRBJ1-3
CDR3 protein: CASSARGAAQGNTIYF
CDR3 DNA: TGTGCCAGCAGCGCCAGGGGGGCTGCTCAAGGAAACACCATATATTTT

D gene: TRBD1
V gene: TRBV15
clone size: -
J gene: TRBJ1-3
CDR3 protein: CATSRDRGTVGNTIYF
CDR3 DNA: TGTGCCACCAGCAGAGATCGTGGGACAGTCGGAAACACCATATATTTT

D gene: TRBD1
V gene: TRBV5-4
clone size: -
J gene: TRBJ1-2
CDR3 protein: CASSPEGSRGIDYGYTF
CDR3 DNA: TGTGCCAGCAGCCCCGAAGGTAGCAGGGGGATAGACTATGGCTACACCTTC

D gene: TRBD1
V gene: TRBV5-1
clone size: -
J gene: TRBJ1-1
CDR3 protein: CASSSTGVSYTEAFF
CDR3 DNA: TGCGCCAGCAGCTCAACAGGGGTTAGTTACACTGAAGCTTTCTTT

D gene: TRBD1
V gene: TRBV11-1
clone size: -
J gene: TRBJ2-7
CDR3 protein: CASSSGQTSSYEQYF
CDR3 DNA: TGTGCCAGCAGCTCGGGACAGACCTCATCCTACGAGCAGTACTTC

D gene: TRBD1
V gene: TRBV11-3
clone size: -
J gene: TRBJ2-7
CDR3 protein: CASSSRQGDEQYF
CDR3 DNA: TGTGCCAGCAGCTCACGACAGGGGGACGAGCAGTACTTC

D gene: TRBD1
V gene: TRBV5-4
clone size: -
J gene: TRBJ1-2
CDR3 protein: CASSLRQGGANYGYTF
CDR3 DNA: TGTGCCAGCAGCCTACGACAGGGGGGAGCTAACTATGGCTACACCTTC

D gene: -
V gene: TRBV5-4
clone size: -
J gene: TRBJ1-2
CDR3 protein: CASSFPGAGRDGYTF
CDR3 DNA: TGTGCCAGCAGCTTCCCAGGGGCAGGGAGGGATGGCTACACCTTC

D gene: -
V gene: TRBV9
clone size: -
J gene: TRBJ2-5
CDR3 protein: CASSVEPQDQETQYF
CDR3 DNA: TGTGCCAGCAGCGTAGAGCCACAGGATCAAGAGACCCAGTACTTC

D gene: TRBD1
V gene: TRBV6-5
clone size: -
J gene: TRBJ1-1
CDR3 protein: CASSYLQGEAFF
CDR3 DNA: TGTGCCAGCAGTTACCTACAGGGGGAGGCTTTCTTT

D gene: -
V gene: TRBV6-2/TRBV6-3
clone size: once
J gene: TRBJ2-7
CDR3 protein: CASTPTRFYEQYF
CDR3 DNA: TGTGCCAGCACCCCGACTAGATTCTACGAGCAGTACTTC

D gene: -
V gene: TRBV2
clone size: -
J gene: TRBJ1-5
CDR3 protein: CASSASRSSNQPQHF
CDR3 DNA: TGTGCCAGCAGTGCTAGCCGCTCGAGCAATCAGCCCCAGCATTTT

D gene: TRBD2
V gene: TRBV2
clone size: once
J gene: TRBJ2-1
CDR3 protein: CAIAGGGSYNEQFF
CDR3 DNA: TGCGCCATCGCGGGGGGGGGCTCCTACAATGAGCAGTTCTTC

D gene: -
V gene: TRBV6-5
clone size: -
J gene: TRBJ1-3
CDR3 protein: CASSYTLSGSGNTIYF
CDR3 DNA: TGTGCCAGCAGTTACACCCTCTCCGGGTCTGGAAACACCATATATTTT

D gene: TRBD1
V gene: TRBV7-9
clone size: -
J gene: TRBJ1-1
CDR3 protein: CASSLARGRTEAFF
CDR3 DNA: TGTGCCAGCAGCTTAGCCAGGGGGCGCACTGAAGCTTTCTTT

D gene: TRBD1
V gene: TRBV3-1/TRBV3-2
clone size: -
J gene: TRBJ2-5
CDR3 protein: CASRQGTAGETQYF
CDR3 DNA: TGTGCCAGCAGACAGGGGACCGCCGGGGAGACCCAGTACTTC

D gene: -
V gene: TRBV5-5
clone size: once
J gene: TRBJ1-1
CDR3 protein: CASSLAGEGRMNTEAFF
CDR3 DNA: TGTGCCAGCAGCCTGGCGGGGGAGGGCAGAATGAACACTGAAGCTTTCTTT

D gene: TRBD1
V gene: TRBV9
clone size: -
J gene: TRBJ1-5
CDR3 protein: CASSAPRGTGHQPQHF
CDR3 DNA: TGTGCCAGCAGCGCCCCAAGAGGGACAGGGCATCAGCCCCAGCATTTT

D gene: -
V gene: TRBV14
clone size: -
J gene: TRBJ1-4
CDR3 protein: CASSQAPSRLFF
CDR3 DNA: TGTGCCAGCAGCCAAGCCCCCTCCCGACTGTTTTTT

D gene: TRBD1
V gene: TRBV30
clone size: -
J gene: TRBJ1-6
CDR3 protein: CAWSSLRRGPYNSPLHF
CDR3 DNA: TGTGCCTGGAGTTCCTTACGGAGGGGGCCCTATAATTCACCCCTCCACTTT

D gene: -
V gene: TRBV6-4
clone size: -
J gene: TRBJ2-2
CDR3 protein: CASSDDQGAGELFF
CDR3 DNA: TGTGCCAGCAGTGACGACCAGGGTGCCGGGGAGCTGTTTTTT

D gene: TRBD2
V gene: TRBV4-1
clone size: -
J gene: TRBJ2-7
CDR3 protein: CASSQVGGGGSSYEQYF
CDR3 DNA: TGCGCCAGCAGCCAAGTTGGCGGGGGAGGGAGCTCCTACGAGCAGTACTTC

D gene: -
V gene: TRBV6-5
clone size: -
J gene: TRBJ1-6
CDR3 protein: CASTRRELDNSPLHF
CDR3 DNA: TGTGCCAGCACCCGTAGGGAGCTAGATAATTCACCCCTCCACTTT

D gene: -
V gene: TRBV7-2
clone size: -
J gene: TRBJ1-3
CDR3 protein: CASSLFTAPGNTIYF
CDR3 DNA: TGTGCCAGCAGCTTATTTACAGCCCCTGGAAACACCATATATTTT

D gene: TRBD1
V gene: TRBV5-8
clone size: few
J gene: TRBJ2-6
CDR3 protein: CASSYRGSGANVLTF
CDR3 DNA: TGTGCCAGCAGCTACAGGGGCTCTGGGGCCAACGTCCTGACTTTC

D gene: TRBD1
V gene: TRBV6-5
clone size: -
J gene: TRBJ1-6
CDR3 protein: CASSPPAQGFSPLHF
CDR3 DNA: TGTGCCAGCAGTCCCCCGGCACAGGGGTTTTCACCCCTCCACTTT

D gene: -
V gene: TRBV7-9
clone size: -
J gene: TRBJ2-3
CDR3 protein: CASSLGTSTDTQYF
CDR3 DNA: TGTGCCAGCAGCTTAGGTACAAGCACAGATACGCAGTATTTT

D gene: TRBD2
V gene: TRBV27
clone size: -
J gene: TRBJ2-1
CDR3 protein: CASSGKGLAVYNEQFF
CDR3 DNA: TGTGCCAGCAGTGGTAAGGGACTAGCCGTATACAATGAGCAGTTCTTC

D gene: TRBD1
V gene: TRBV5-1
clone size: -
J gene: TRBJ1-6
CDR3 protein: CASRDRENSPLHF
CDR3 DNA: TGCGCCAGCCGGGACAGGGAAAATTCACCCCTCCACTTT

D gene: TRBD1
V gene: TRBV2
clone size: -
J gene: TRBJ1-2
CDR3 protein: CASTLGQPYGYTF
CDR3 DNA: TGTGCCAGCACCTTGGGACAGCCCTATGGCTACACCTTC

D gene: TRBD2
V gene: TRBV5-1
clone size: -
J gene: TRBJ2-2
CDR3 protein: CASSSSGAGGELFF
CDR3 DNA: TGCGCCAGCAGCTCTAGCGGGGCCGGCGGGGAGCTGTTTTTT